A single T cell receptor beta chain is shown here with its context. The antigen it binds to is not known. For each CD8+ T cell subset, flow sorting was done in triplicate, and 300,000 to 350,000 cells per subset went directly into RLT lysis buffer. To exclude memory contaminants, naive CD8+ T cells were stringently defined as CD45RO-CCR7+CD27+CD95-. Peripheral blood mononuclear cells were isolated from buffy coats using standard density gradient centrifugation. A FACSAria III was used to flow-sort naive CD8+ T cells into CXCR3-negative and CXCR3-positive populations. Total RNA was extracted from sorted cells with an RNeasy Mini Kit. This specimen comes from a study of CXCR3-negative and CXCR3-positive naive CD8 T cells (dated by TCRdb to the late 2010s). A note on the overall study: In total, some 130 million TRB reads were obtained, or roughly 1.5 +/- 0.3 million reads per library. Data from fewer than 12 donors, pooled across two independent experiments, went into the diversity and physicochemical repertoire analyses. The TRBV-TRBJ cluster analysis covered naive subsets from five or six donors and memory cells from 3 donors.

The sequencing machine was a NextSeq 550. The Human TCR Profiling Kit (MiLaboratory) was used to prepare UMI-labeled 5' RACE TRB cDNA libraries. The full amount of extracted RNA was used for cDNA synthesis, and the full amount of resulting cDNA was used for PCR amplification. Libraries were prepared in parallel using an identical number of PCR cycles. The authors' analysis ran thus. With a minimum of two reads required per UMI, MIGEC and MiXCR pulled out about 49,000 +/- 11,000 unique UMI-labeled TRB cDNA molecules from each library. An average of approximately 40,000 +/- 10,000 functional in-frame TRB CDR3 nucleotide clonotypes without stop codons was found per library. After each sample was downsampled to 5000 UMI-labeled TRB molecules, VDJtools was used to calculate diversity metrics such as normalized Shannon-Wiener and Chao1. VDJtools computed clonotype-size-weighted physicochemical properties of the central five CDR3 residues: interaction energy, strength, volume and Kidera factor 4. TCRdb reprocessed the reads, and each CDR3 protein sequence is entered once, without DNA. The V and J calls follow TCRdb's processing rather than the paper's. This sample's table has entries for over 70,000 distinct CDR3 sequences. Around 1% of the sample comes from the top ten.

The full study reports these points: Compared with CXCR3-negative naive cells, CXCR3-positive naive cells had TRB CDR3s with higher hydrophobicity (lower Kidera factor 4), lower energy, and higher strength and volume indices. Both naive subsets had comparably high repertoire diversity, while memory CD8+ T cells had much lower repertoire diversity. Freshly isolated PBMCs were used for most assays because CXCR3 expression partially decreased after cryopreservation. Because surface CD5, which is linked to self-reactivity in mice, was comparable between the naive subsets, TCR interaction strength was also inferred from the physicochemical properties of TRB CDR3s. Similar TRBV-TRBJ usage was shown by naive CXCR3-negative and CXCR3-positive cells from the same donor, whereas distinct patterns were shown by memory cells.

Counted from cysteine to phenylalanine, this CDR3 has 12 amino acids. No DNA sequence is on record. Looking up the germline V gene yields CDR1 SQVTM and CDR2 ANQGSEA. Recombination joined TRBV29-1 with TRBJ1-1. Sequencing was performed on naive CXCR3- CD8+ T cells from blood. Reading the label with the study, this specimen's cell subset or site is: CD45RO-CCR7+CD27+CD95- naive CD8+ T cells lacking CXCR3 (TNR3-). The clonotype comes from a human donor in good health. Some clones in this sample may be carry-over from other donors' samples. The CDR3 corresponds to CSVWQRNTEAFF.